A single sample gave rise to the 24 T cell receptor beta chains below, sequenced in a study of blood T cells in healthy people across ages. Combining a sample-barcoded 5' primer with a J-beta primer mix, a second PCR ran for roughly 7 to 12 cycles. TCRdb re-called the 5' RACE reads with MiXCR, one entry per CDR3 protein. This table holds fewer than 900,000 distinct CDR3 sequences, 45% to 50% found once. Sequenced sample: blood. All receptors derive from a woman aged 60-70 years in good health.

V is TRBV7-6 and J is TRBJ2-3; 9 nucleotides line up with TRBD2. Germline V gene data show CDR1 as SGHVS and CDR2 as FNYEAQ. This CDR3 is built from 17 residues. The junction had 11 bases not matched to a gene; V was cut back by 5 bases and J by 2 bases. CDR3 DNA sequence: TGTGCCAGCAGCCAGGCAGCGACTAGCGGCTACACAGATACGCAGTATTTT. It specifies CASSQAATSGYTDTQYF.

This chain connects TRBV29-1 to TRBJ2-1; D not resolved. Trimming took 1 base from V and 8 from J, leaving 6 bases between them. The germline CDR1 and CDR2 sequences are SQVTM and ANQGSEA. This CDR3 spans 11 amino acids. CDR3 in DNA: TGCAGCGTTGAAGGGAACGATGAGCAGTTCTTC. This encodes CSVEGNDEQFF.

This clonotype was seen a few times. This rearrangement joins TRBV5-5 to TRBJ2-1, with D possibly being TRBD2 (5 bases). Germline V gene lookup returns CDR1 SGHKS and CDR2 YYEKEE (reference sequence). Trimming took 3 bases from V and 9 from J, leaving 19 bases between them. CDR3 length equals 15 residues. The CDR3 sequence: CASSSVPSGSGEQFF. In DNA, the CDR3 is TGTGCCAGCAGCTCCGTTCCCTCGGGGTCGGGTGAGCAGTTCTTC.

J is TRBJ1-5 and V is TRBV27, with D uncertain. The germline CDR1 and CDR2 sequences are MNHEY and SMNVEV (reference sequence). The CDR3 loop spans 15 amino acids. V lost 0 bases to trimming and J lost 6 bases, with 12 bases between them. The CDR3 nucleotides are TGTGCCAGCAGTTTATCTTTCGGGTACACTCAGCCCCAGCATTTT. As protein: CASSLSFGYTQPQHF.

The chain carries TRBV5-1 and TRBJ1-2, with unresolved D. The V end lost 4 bases, the J end lost 11 bases, and 15 bases lay between the germline ends. From germline, CDR1 is SGHRS and CDR2 YFSETQ. There are 12 residues in the CDR3. CDR3 nucleotides: TGCGCCAGCAGCCGCGCGGGGTCCAATTACACCTTC. Its translation: CASSRAGSNYTF.

This sequence joins TRBV5-1 and TRBJ1-1; D not resolved. The V gene's germline CDR1 is SGHRS and CDR2 YFSETQ. The length of the CDR3 is 13 residues. V was pared by 4 bases and J by 4 bases, with 11 bases between. CDR3 sequence: CASSPSVGTEAFF. In nucleotides, the CDR3 is TGCGCCAGCAGCCCTTCGGTGGGCACTGAAGCTTTCTTT.

This clonotype has a count of ten or more. One end of the junction does not line up with germline, which may come from a read error. This chain connects TRBV20-1 to TRBJ2-7, with 8 bases matching TRBD2. Looked up from germline, CDR1 is DFQATT and CDR2 is SNEGSKA (reference sequence). The CDR3 is 15 amino acids. CDR3 bases: TGCAGTCCTAGAGCTAGAGGGACTAGAAACCGGGAGCAGTACTTC. Translation gives CSPRARGTRNREQYF.

This clonotype occurred once. Just one base apart from a much larger clone, this may be a read error. The V call is TRBV20-1, the J call TRBJ1-1; D remains ambiguous. The CDR3 is made up of 15 amino acids. Germline lookup yields CDR1 DFQATT and CDR2 SNEGSKA (reference sequence). The ends were cut back, 0 bases at V and 4 bases at J, with 15 bases in the middle. The CDR3 DNA is TGCAGTGCTAGAGACGACGGGCGGAAGAGCACTGAAGCTTTCTTT. The encoded protein is CSARDDGRKSTEAFF.

The V gene is TRBV20-1, the J gene TRBJ2-1, with TRBD2 matching 7 bases. Germline V gives CDR1 DFQATT, CDR2 SNEGSKA (reference sequence). The CDR3 has 14 amino acids. J was trimmed by 4 bases and V by 7 bases; bases with no gene match: 10. The CDR3 region has the DNA TGCAGTGTTACCTCCAGCGGGATTTACAATGAGCAGTTCTTC. It is translated as CSVTSSGIYNEQFF.

CDR3 loop: CASSLKLGGGTEAFF. The CDR3 DNA reads as TGTGCCAGCAGTTTAAAGCTGGGGGGAGGAACTGAAGCTTTCTTT. The gene calls are TRBV27 and TRBJ1-1, with D perhaps TRBD1 (5 bases). The germline V gene has CDR1 MNHEY and CDR2 SMNVEV (reference sequence). CDR3 length equals 15 residues. The ends were cut back, 2 bases at V and 5 bases at J, with 15 bases in the middle.

The chain has TRBV27 and TRBJ1-4; possible D gene TRBD1, 6 bases. V shed 6 bases and J shed 0 bases, with 14 bases lying between them. Germline V gene sequence: CDR1 MNHEY, CDR2 SMNVEV (reference sequence). The CDR3 totals 16 residues. CDR3 bases: TGTGCCAGCAGCCAACAGGGACCCCCAACTAATGAAAAACTGTTTTTT. Its protein product is CASSQQGPPTNEKLFF.

V usage is TRBV7-9 and J usage is TRBJ1-2; 7 nucleotides match TRBD1. This CDR3 spans 13 amino acids. With 4 bases clipped from V and 7 bases from J, the junction kept 6 bases outside the gene matches. Germline-derived CDR1 and CDR2 are SEHNR and FQNEAQ (reference sequence). CDR3 residues: CASSSTGNGGYTF. DNA of the CDR3: TGTGCCAGCAGCTCGACAGGGAACGGTGGCTACACCTTC.

This clonotype came up a few times. The V gene is TRBV5-1, the J gene TRBJ2-3, with D unclear. This CDR3 has 14 amino acids. Trimming left V 1 base short and J 2 bases short, with 8 bases between. Germline CDR1 SGHRS, CDR2 YFSETQ. CDR3: CASSLFQLTDTQYF. In DNA form, the CDR3 reads TGCGCCAGCAGCTTGTTCCAGCTCACAGATACGCAGTATTTT.

V and J are TRBV9 and TRBJ2-2, with D uncertain. The CDR3 spans 13 residues. Germline V CDR1 and CDR2: SGDLS, YYNGEE. Deletions cut 4 bases from V and 4 bases from J, with 8 bases between. CDR3 loop: CASSPTATGELFF. The CDR3 nucleotides read TGTGCCAGCAGCCCTACAGCCACCGGGGAGCTGTTTTTT. Variable domain in full (rest from reference TRBV9 and TRBJ2-2): DSGVTQTPKHLITATGQRVTLRCSPRSGDLSVYWYQQSLDQGLQFLIQYYNGEERAKGNILERFSAQQFPDLHSELNLSSLELGDSALYFCASSPTATGELFFGEGSRLTVL.

The chain is built from TRBV4-3 and TRBJ1-4, with unresolved D. V lost 0 bases, J lost 8 bases, and 16 bases lay in between. CDR1 and CDR2 (germline): LGHNA, YSLEER. CDR3 length equals 16 residues. The CDR3 spells CASSQDFVEKGEKLFF. As DNA, the CDR3 is TGCGCCAGCAGCCAAGATTTTGTGGAGAAAGGGGAAAAACTGTTTTTT.

This clonotype came up a few times. J is TRBJ1-2 and V is TRBV20-1; perhaps TRBD1 as D (6 bases). V was pared by 4 bases and J by 0 bases, with 12 bases between. Germline V gene sequence: CDR1 DFQATT, CDR2 SNEGSKA (reference sequence). The CDR3 spans 14 residues. CDR3 in DNA: TGCAGTGCTACCCCAGGGGCAACTAACTATGGCTACACCTTC. Its translation is CSATPGATNYGYTF.

This clonotype showed up just a few times. This sequence joins TRBV18 and TRBJ2-3; no clear D. Per the germline V gene, CDR1 is KGHSH and CDR2 is LQKENI. The CDR3 runs to 15 residues. V shed 1 base and J shed 0 bases, with 8 bases lying between them. CDR3: CASSPQGPSTDTQYF. The CDR3 DNA reads as TGTGCCAGCTCACCACAGGGCCCGAGCACAGATACGCAGTATTTT.

The gene calls are TRBV10-3 and TRBJ2-7; 8 bases match TRBD1. The CDR3 is 14 amino acids. After removal of 4 bases from V and 2 bases from J, the junction contained 4 bases not matched to a gene. Germline V gene sequence: CDR1 ENHRY, CDR2 SYGVKD. The CDR3 sequence: CAISGTGNAYEQYF. The DNA of the CDR3 is TGTGCCATCAGTGGGACAGGGAATGCCTACGAGCAGTACTTC.

The J gene is TRBJ2-5, the V gene TRBV7-9; 8 bases match TRBD1. The germline V gene has CDR1 SEHNR and CDR2 FQNEAQ (reference sequence). The V segment lost 6 bases and the J segment 1 base; nucleotides outside the gene matches: 7. There are 15 residues in the CDR3. CDR3 in amino acids: CASRSRQGPQETQYF. The CDR3, as DNA: TGTGCCAGCAGATCAAGACAGGGGCCCCAAGAGACCCAGTACTTC.

The genes are TRBV29-1 and TRBJ2-1; D gene ambiguous. This CDR3 comprises 11 residues. Germline CDR1 is SQVTM and CDR2 is ANQGSEA. V shed 4 bases and J shed 6 bases, with 7 bases lying between them. The CDR3 DNA reads TGCAGCGTTGCCGGCTGCAATGAGCAGTTCTTC. The encoded protein is CSVAGCNEQFF.

This clonotype was detected many times. The gene calls are TRBV28 and TRBJ2-4; 7 positions match TRBD2. The CDR3 sequence is 15 residues long. The V gene end was trimmed by 3 bases and the J gene end by 7 bases; junction bases not matched to a gene: 9. Per the germline V gene, CDR1 is MDHEN and CDR2 is SYDVKM. Written as DNA, the CDR3 is TGTGCCAGCAGTTTGCAGACTAGCCCGCGGAACATTCAGTACTTC. Its protein is CASSLQTSPRNIQYF. The full variable domain, completed using reference TRBV28 and TRBJ2-4, is DVKVTQSSRYLVKRTGEKVFLECVQDMDHENMFWYRQDPGLGLRLIYFSYDVKMKEKGDIPEGYSVSREKKERFSLILESASTNQTSMYLCASSLQTSPRNIQYFGAGTRLSVL.

This chain uses TRBV28 with TRBJ2-5, with D perhaps given as TRBD1 or TRBD2 (5 bases each). The CDR3 has 13 residues. CDR1 is MDHEN, CDR2 SYDVKM, per germline. V shed 6 bases and J shed 3 bases, with 11 bases lying between them. CDR3 DNA sequence: TGTGCCAGCAGCGAGGGGAGAAAAGAGACCCAGTACTTC. Translating gives CASSEGRKETQYF.

The chain carries TRBV20-1 and TRBJ2-7, with 13 bases lining up with TRBD2. The CDR3 is 14 amino acids. V dropped 6 bases and J dropped 2; count of bases not matched to a gene: 4. Per germline, CDR1 DFQATT and CDR2 SNEGSKA (reference sequence). The CDR3 bases are TGCAGTGCCTGGACTAGCGGGAGACCCTACGAGCAGTACTTC. The encoded protein is CSAWTSGRPYEQYF.

The count of this clonotype is one. At one boundary the junction diverges from the germline segment, which might be a read error. This rearrangement joins TRBV5-1 to TRBJ2-7; no firm D call. This CDR3 has 14 amino acids. Germline V lookup: CDR1 SGHRS, CDR2 YFSETQ. CDR3 in DNA: TGCGCCAGCATCTTGGCCGCTGGGATCTACGAGCAGTACTTC. Protein sequence: CASILAAGIYEQYF.